The 27 T cell receptor beta chains in this list originate from one sample, sequenced in a study of Graves' ophthalmopathy and Graves' hyperthyroidism. RNA transcripts yielded amplified TCR beta CDR3 regions. The library came from an HTBI-primed first-round RT-PCR and a second-round multiplex PCR. TCRdb independently ran MiXCR on the multiplex PCR reads; one entry per CDR3 protein. The table has roughly 170,000 distinct CDR3 sequences, just under 40% seen once. Source material: peripheral blood. The origin of the receptors is a man in his thirties or forties with Graves' ophthalmopathy.

This clonotype was picked up one time. The chain is built from TRBV7-2 and TRBJ1-1; no clear D gene. The CDR3 has 15 amino acids. Trimming removed 1 base from V and 4 bases from J, with 13 bases in between. The germline V gene encodes CDR1 SGHTA and CDR2 FQGNSA. CDR3 region: CASSLGTSWATEAFF. In DNA form, the CDR3 reads TGTGCCAGCAGCTTAGGGACCTCGTGGGCCACTGAAGCTTTCTTT.

The table lists this clonotype with a count of one. This chain connects TRBV6-5 to TRBJ1-5, with 8 bases aligning to TRBD1. The germline V gene encodes CDR1 MNHEY and CDR2 SVGAGI. The CDR3 is made up of 17 amino acids. Trimming at V came to 6 bases and at J to 3 bases, leaving 13 bases not matched to a gene. DNA for the CDR3: TGTGCCAGCAGCCTACTCCCGGGACAGGTACCCAATCAGCCCCAGCATTTT. This translates into CASSLLPGQVPNQPQHF.

This clonotype appeared many times. The chain couples TRBV6-2 or TRBV6-3 to TRBJ2-5; 14 bases agree with TRBD2. There are 17 residues in the CDR3. Germline CDR1 MNHEY, CDR2 SVGEGT. V trimming: 2 bases; J trimming: 5 bases; junction bases outside the gene matches: 7. CDR3: CASSYGTSGSVAETQYF. For the CDR3, the DNA is TGTGCCAGCAGTTACGGGACTAGCGGGAGTGTCGCGGAGACCCAGTACTTC.

The count of this clonotype is one. This rearrangement joins TRBV12-3 or TRBV12-4 to TRBJ1-2; TRBD1 is a possible D gene (5 bases). This CDR3 contains 16 residues. V gave up 5 bases and J gave up 4 bases, with 20 bases separating them. CDR3 DNA sequence: TGTGCCAGCAGTCCCCACACGCGGGGGGAAATCTATGGCTACACCTTC. It yields the protein CASSPHTRGEIYGYTF.

This chain links TRBV4-3 with TRBJ2-7, with 7 bases lining up with TRBD1. The germline CDR1 and CDR2 sequences are LGHNA and YSLEER. J was trimmed by 8 bases and V by 4 bases; bases with no gene match: 5. The CDR3 has 12 amino acids. CDR3 sequence reads: CASSRDRVKQYF. The DNA for the CDR3 is TGCGCCAGCAGCCGAGACAGGGTCAAGCAGTACTTC.

The chain is built from TRBV29-1 and TRBJ2-7, with 9 bases identical to TRBD1. Germline CDR1 is SQVTM and CDR2 is ANQGSEA. There are 14 residues in the CDR3. V lost 4 bases to trimming and J lost 1 base; unmatched junction nucleotides: 5. The CDR3: CSVVAGQGSYEQYF. In DNA form, the CDR3 reads TGCAGCGTTGTGGCGGGACAGGGATCCTACGAGCAGTACTTC.

This clonotype was found many times. The chain is built from TRBV30 and TRBJ2-7; no reliable D call. Germline loops: CDR1 GTSNPN, CDR2 SVGIG (reference sequence). The CDR3 sequence is 12 residues long. V lost 4 bases and J lost 0, with 7 bases in between. The CDR3 DNA sequence: TGTGCCTGGATGACGGGCTCCTACGAGCAGTACTTC. Residues: CAWMTGSYEQYF.

The chain is built from TRBV7-6 and TRBJ2-2; D could derive from TRBD1 or TRBD2 (5 bases each). The CDR3 is 15 amino acids. Germline CDR1 SGHVS, CDR2 FNYEAQ. The CDR3 region is CATSGPDIGTGELFF. DNA for the CDR3: TGTGCTACCTCGGGGCCGGATATTGGGACCGGGGAGCTGTTTTTT.

This chain connects TRBV27 to TRBJ2-7; 9 bases align to TRBD2. V shed 5 bases, J shed 6 bases, and the junction held 5 bases outside the gene matches. Per the germline V gene, CDR1 is MNHEY and CDR2 is SMNVEV (reference sequence). The length of the CDR3 is 13 residues. CDR3 sequence: CASSLSRGGEQYF. In nucleotides, the CDR3 is TGTGCCAGCAGTCTCTCGCGGGGGGGCGAGCAGTACTTC.

The CDR3: CASTNLAGEQYF. In DNA form, the CDR3 reads TGTGCCAGCACCAACCTCGCGGGGGAGCAGTACTTC. The J gene is TRBJ2-7, the V gene TRBV6-2 or TRBV6-3, with D perhaps matching TRBD2 (6 bases). Germline lookup yields CDR1 MNHEY and CDR2 SVGEGT. V dropped 7 bases and J dropped 7 bases, with 14 bases sitting between them. There are 12 residues in the CDR3.

The table lists this clonotype with many counts. The rearrangement joins TRBV11-3 to TRBJ2-7, with 12 positions matching TRBD1. The CDR3 runs 18 residues. V lost 1 base, J lost 5 bases, and 12 bases stayed unmatched. CDR1 and CDR2 (germline): SGHNT, YENEEA. In DNA form, the CDR3 reads TGTGCCAGCAGCTTAGGGGACAGGGGGCGAAGGCCTCCCCACGAGCAGTACTTC. Translating gives CASSLGDRGRRPPHEQYF.

At least ten counts were recorded for this clonotype. This CDR3 is CASSYIAAQETQYF. The CDR3 nucleotides read TGTGCCAGCAGTTACATAGCGGCTCAAGAGACCCAGTACTTC. The chain recombines TRBV6-5 with TRBJ2-5; TRBD2 is a possible D gene (6 bases). The V end was cut by 2 bases, the J end by 2 bases, with 9 bases between. The CDR3 sequence is 14 residues long. Germline V gene sequence: CDR1 MNHEY, CDR2 SVGAGI.

The chain carries TRBV6-1 and TRBJ1-6; 9 bases map to TRBD1. The CDR3 has 15 amino acids. CDR1 is MNHNS and CDR2 is SASEGT in the germline V gene. The ends lost 6 bases at V and 10 bases at J; junction bases unmatched: 10. Here the CDR3 reads CASRLSGQGRSPLHF. The CDR3, as DNA: TGTGCCAGCAGACTGTCGGGACAGGGAAGGTCACCCCTCCACTTT.

This clonotype was detected many times. V usage is TRBV9 and J usage is TRBJ2-5, with a tentative D call TRBD2 (6 bases). Deletions cut 3 bases from V and 3 bases from J, with 15 bases between. The CDR3 has 15 amino acids. Germline V gene lookup returns CDR1 SGDLS and CDR2 YYNGEE. CDR3 in amino acids: CASSATRKAKETQYF. CDR3 coding DNA: TGTGCCAGCAGCGCGACTAGGAAGGCAAAAGAGACCCAGTACTTC.

There are many counts of this clonotype. V is TRBV2 and J is TRBJ1-2; 9 bases fit TRBD1. Germline values: CDR1 SNHLY, CDR2 FYNNEI. V lost 6 bases, J lost 4 bases, and 9 bases stayed unmatched. The CDR3 extends over 15 amino acids. The CDR3 region is CASRTPGQGFYGYTF. The CDR3 DNA follows: TGTGCCAGCAGAACCCCGGGACAGGGTTTCTATGGCTACACCTTC.

This clonotype was counted many times. This sequence joins TRBV30 and TRBJ2-7; TRBD2 matches at 7 bases. This CDR3 contains 16 residues. Germline CDR1 and CDR2: GTSNPN and SVGIG (reference sequence). Trimming removed 0 bases from V and 0 bases from J; junction bases left unmatched: 8. CDR3 sequence: CAWSVTGGSRSYEQYF. The DNA for the CDR3 is TGTGCCTGGAGTGTCACTGGCGGGAGCCGCTCCTACGAGCAGTACTTC.

The V gene is TRBV6-2 or TRBV6-3, the J gene TRBJ1-1, with D perhaps matching TRBD1 (5 bases). The germline V and J ends were trimmed by 5 bases and 0 bases, with 19 bases remaining between them. Germline assignment: CDR1 MNHEY and CDR2 SVGEGT. The CDR3 covers 17 residues. DNA of the CDR3: TGTGCCAGCAGTCAAACCCCGGGACGTACTATGAACACTGAAGCTTTCTTT. As protein: CASSQTPGRTMNTEAFF.

The V gene is TRBV7-8, the J gene TRBJ2-5; weak D call: TRBD2 (5 bases). The CDR3 sequence is 14 residues long. The ends were cut back, 2 bases at V and 5 bases at J, with 12 bases in the middle. Germline CDR1 and CDR2: SGHVS and FQNEAQ. As DNA, the CDR3 is TGTGCCAGCAGCTTATTCCGGGATGGGGAGACCCAGTACTTC. It specifies CASSLFRDGETQYF. Looking up the rest from reference TRBV7-8 and TRBJ2-5 gives the full variable domain: GAGVSQSPRYKVAKRGQDVALRCDPISGHVSLFWYQQALGQGPEFLTYFQNEAQLDKSGLPSDRFFAERPEGSVSTLKIQRTQQEDSAVYLCASSLFRDGETQYFGPGTRLLVL.

J is TRBJ2-7 and V is TRBV4-1, with TRBD1 identical over 7 bases. This CDR3 spans 14 amino acids. Germline V gene data show CDR1 as MGHRA and CDR2 as YSYEKL. With V trimmed by 5 bases and J by 0 bases, 4 bases remained unmatched. The CDR3 nucleotides read TGCGCCAGCAGCTTCCGGGACAGCTCCTACGAGCAGTACTTC. Translated: CASSFRDSSYEQYF.

This clonotype was counted a single time. The chain employs TRBV7-8 and TRBJ1-1; D uncertain. CDR1 is SGHVS and CDR2 is FQNEAQ in the germline V gene. The CDR3 has 14 amino acids. V was shortened by 1 base and J by 3 bases, with 9 bases between the two germline ends. The CDR3 reads CASSLVVPDTEAFF. Written as DNA, the CDR3 is TGTGCCAGCAGCTTAGTGGTTCCAGACACTGAAGCTTTCTTT.

The chain carries TRBV20-1 and TRBJ2-5, with D possibly called TRBD1 or TRBD2 (7 bases each). The CDR3 is 14 amino acids. The germline V gene encodes CDR1 DFQATT and CDR2 SNEGSKA (reference sequence). V gave up 4 bases and J gave up 2 bases, with 14 bases separating them. CDR3 protein: CSAKRQGGQETQYF. CDR3 DNA sequence: TGCAGTGCTAAAAGACAGGGAGGGCAAGAGACCCAGTACTTC.

This chain links TRBV6-1 with TRBJ1-1; 9 bases fit TRBD1. Germline V CDR1 and CDR2: MNHNS, SASEGT. V shed 7 bases and J 3 bases; nucleotides not matched to a gene: 15. This CDR3 spans 17 amino acids. The CDR3 sequence: CASTPRGQGLKDTEAFF. Written as DNA, the CDR3 is TGTGCCAGCACTCCCAGGGGACAGGGTCTTAAGGACACTGAAGCTTTCTTT.

On this clonotype: Germline is not matched at one junction end, which may reflect a read error. V gene TRBV6-1 combines with J gene TRBJ2-2, with D tentatively TRBD1 (5 bases). The CDR3 length is 13 residues. Germline V CDR1 and CDR2: MNHNS, SASEGT. The CDR3 loop is CASSRQHTGELFF. DNA of the CDR3: TGTGCCAGCAGTCGACAGCACACTGGGGAGCTGTTTTTT.

This clonotype appeared many times. This likely comes from a read error, as the CDR3 has no conserved phenylalanine or tryptophan at its end. This chain connects TRBV7-2 to TRBJ1-5; 10 bases align to TRBD1. This CDR3 spans 15 amino acids. In germline, CDR1 is SGHTA, CDR2 FQGNSA. Unmatched junction bases numbered 4, after V lost 4 bases and J lost 4 bases. CDR3 sequence (DNA): TGTGCCAGCAGCTACCGACAGGGGGCAAATCAGCCCCAGCATTCT. Protein product: CASSYRQGANQPQHS.

The table lists this clonotype with many counts. The V call is TRBV6-2 or TRBV6-3, the J call TRBJ2-4; TRBD2 matches 8 bases. J gave up 1 base and V 4 bases, and 6 bases lay outside the gene matches. Germline CDR1 MNHEY, CDR2 SVGEGT. The CDR3 consists of 16 residues. The CDR3: CASSLHSGVAKNIQYF. DNA of the CDR3: TGTGCCAGCAGTTTACATAGCGGGGTTGCCAAAAACATTCAGTACTTC.

The V call is TRBV27, the J call TRBJ2-7; tentatively, D is TRBD1 or TRBD2 (5 bases each). The germline gives CDR1 MNHEY, CDR2 SMNVEV (reference sequence). Trimming took off 5 bases at V and 3 bases at J, with 17 bases between the two ends. The CDR3 runs to 15 residues. In DNA form, the CDR3 reads TGTGCCAGCAGTCCAACCGGGACGGGTGGCTACGAGCAGTACTTC. Protein sequence: CASSPTGTGGYEQYF.

The chain uses TRBV11-2 and TRBJ2-7, with D perhaps matching TRBD1 (6 bases). Germline V lookup: CDR1 SGHAT, CDR2 FQNNGV. V was cut by 0 bases and J by 2 bases, with 14 bases left in between. The CDR3 runs 16 residues. In DNA form, the CDR3 reads TGTGCCAGCAGCTTAGAGCAGGGGTTGTGGGCCTACGAGCAGTACTTC. This codes for CASSLEQGLWAYEQYF.